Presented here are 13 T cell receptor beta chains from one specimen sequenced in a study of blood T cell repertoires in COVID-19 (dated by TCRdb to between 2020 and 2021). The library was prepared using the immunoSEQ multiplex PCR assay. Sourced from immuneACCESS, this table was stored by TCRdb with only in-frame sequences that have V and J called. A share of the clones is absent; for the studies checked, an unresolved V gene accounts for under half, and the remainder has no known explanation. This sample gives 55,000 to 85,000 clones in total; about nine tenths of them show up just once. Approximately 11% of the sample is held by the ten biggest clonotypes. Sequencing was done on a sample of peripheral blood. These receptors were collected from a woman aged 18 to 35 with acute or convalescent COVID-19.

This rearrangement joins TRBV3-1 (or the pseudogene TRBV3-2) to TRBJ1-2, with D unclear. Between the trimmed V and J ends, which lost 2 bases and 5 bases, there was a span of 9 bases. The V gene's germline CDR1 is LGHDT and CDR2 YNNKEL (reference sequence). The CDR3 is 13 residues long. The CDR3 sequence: CASSQSNGYGYTF. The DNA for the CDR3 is TGTGCCAGCAGCCAAAGTAACGGGTATGGCTACACCTTC.

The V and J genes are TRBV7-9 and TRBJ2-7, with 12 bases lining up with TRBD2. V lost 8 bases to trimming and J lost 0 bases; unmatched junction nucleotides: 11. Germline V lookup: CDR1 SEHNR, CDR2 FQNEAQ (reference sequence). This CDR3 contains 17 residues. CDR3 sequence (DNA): TGTGCCAGCGGGGAGTCTAGCGGGAGGGCCAGCTCCTACGAGCAGTACTTC. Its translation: CASGESSGRASSYEQYF.

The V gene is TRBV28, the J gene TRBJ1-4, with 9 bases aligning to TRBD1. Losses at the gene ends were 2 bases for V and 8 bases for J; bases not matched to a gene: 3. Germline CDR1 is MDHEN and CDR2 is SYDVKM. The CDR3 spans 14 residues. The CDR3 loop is CASSLTGGGEKLFF. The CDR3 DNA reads TGTGCCAGCAGTTTAACAGGGGGCGGGGAAAAACTGTTTTTT.

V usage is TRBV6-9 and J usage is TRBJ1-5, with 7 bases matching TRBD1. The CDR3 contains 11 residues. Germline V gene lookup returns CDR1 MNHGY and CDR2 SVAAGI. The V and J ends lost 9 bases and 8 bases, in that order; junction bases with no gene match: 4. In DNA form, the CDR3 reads TGTGCCAGGGCAGGGGGTGAGCCCCAGCATTTT. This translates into CARAGGEPQHF.

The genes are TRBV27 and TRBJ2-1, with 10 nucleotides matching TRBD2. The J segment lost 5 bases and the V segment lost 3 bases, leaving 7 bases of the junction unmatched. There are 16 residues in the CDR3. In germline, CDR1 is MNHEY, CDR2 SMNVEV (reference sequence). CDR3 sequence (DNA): TGTGCCAGCAGTTTCTCCCGGAGCGGGGGGGACAATGAGCAGTTCTTC. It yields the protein CASSFSRSGGDNEQFF.

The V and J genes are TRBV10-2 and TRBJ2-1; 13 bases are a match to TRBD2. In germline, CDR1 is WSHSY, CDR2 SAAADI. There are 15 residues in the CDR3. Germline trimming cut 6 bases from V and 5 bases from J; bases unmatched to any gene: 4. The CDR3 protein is CASRAGTSGNNEQFF. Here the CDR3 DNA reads TGCGCCAGCAGGGCCGGGACTAGCGGGAACAATGAGCAGTTCTTC.

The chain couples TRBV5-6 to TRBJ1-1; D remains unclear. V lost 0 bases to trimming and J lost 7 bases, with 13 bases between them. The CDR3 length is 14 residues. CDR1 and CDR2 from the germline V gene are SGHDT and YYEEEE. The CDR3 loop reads CASSLELGRREAFF. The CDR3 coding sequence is TGTGCCAGCAGCTTGGAATTGGGCAGACGTGAAGCTTTCTTT. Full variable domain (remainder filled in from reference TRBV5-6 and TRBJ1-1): DAGVTQSPTHLIKTRGQQVTLRCSPKSGHDTVSWYQQALGQGPQFIFQYYEEEERQRGNFPDRFSGHQFPNYSSELNVNALLLGDSALYLCASSLELGRREAFFGQGTRLTVV.

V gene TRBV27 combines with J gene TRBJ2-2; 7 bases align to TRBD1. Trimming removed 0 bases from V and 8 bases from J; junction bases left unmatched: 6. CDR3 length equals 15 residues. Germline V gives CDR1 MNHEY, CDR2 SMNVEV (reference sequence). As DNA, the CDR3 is TGTGCCAGCAGTTTATCGATAAGGGGGCTGGGGGAGCTGTTTTTT. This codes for CASSLSIRGLGELFF.

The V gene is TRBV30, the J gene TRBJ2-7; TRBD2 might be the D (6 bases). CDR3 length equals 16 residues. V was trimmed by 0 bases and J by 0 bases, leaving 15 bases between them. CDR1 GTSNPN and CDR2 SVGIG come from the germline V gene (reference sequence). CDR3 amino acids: CAWSVRGLRISYEQYF. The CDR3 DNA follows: TGTGCCTGGAGTGTACGGGGACTGCGGATCTCCTACGAGCAGTACTTC.

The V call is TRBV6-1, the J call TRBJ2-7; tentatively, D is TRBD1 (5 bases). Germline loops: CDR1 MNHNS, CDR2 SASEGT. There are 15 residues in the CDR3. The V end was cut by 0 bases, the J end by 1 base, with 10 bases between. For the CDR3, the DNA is TGTGCCAGCAGTGAAGCCCCCACAGGTTCCTACGAGCAGTACTTC. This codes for CASSEAPTGSYEQYF.

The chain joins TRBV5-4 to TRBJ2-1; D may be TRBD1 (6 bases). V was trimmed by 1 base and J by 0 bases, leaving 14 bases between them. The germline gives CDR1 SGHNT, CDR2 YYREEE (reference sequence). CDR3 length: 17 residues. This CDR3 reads CASSLSSGTSSYNEQFF. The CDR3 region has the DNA TGTGCCAGCAGCTTGTCTTCCGGGACAAGCTCCTACAATGAGCAGTTCTTC. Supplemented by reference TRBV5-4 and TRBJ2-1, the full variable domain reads ETGVTQSPTHLIKTRGQQVTLRCSSQSGHNTVSWYQQALGQGPQFIFQYYREEENGRGNFPPRFSGLQFPNYSSELNVNALELDDSALYLCASSLSSGTSSYNEQFFGPGTRLTVL.

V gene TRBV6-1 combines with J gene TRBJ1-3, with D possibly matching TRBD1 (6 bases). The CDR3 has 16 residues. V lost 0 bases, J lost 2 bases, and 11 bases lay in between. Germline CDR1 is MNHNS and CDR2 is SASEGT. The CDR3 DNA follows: TGTGCCAGCAGTGAAGCGGGAGGGGGTGCTGGAAACACCATATATTTT. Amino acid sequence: CASSEAGGGAGNTIYF.

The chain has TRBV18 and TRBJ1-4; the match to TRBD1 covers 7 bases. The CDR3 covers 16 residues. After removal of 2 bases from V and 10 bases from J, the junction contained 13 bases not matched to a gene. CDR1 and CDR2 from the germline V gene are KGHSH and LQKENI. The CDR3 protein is CASSPSPGTENGKLFF. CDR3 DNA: TGTGCCAGCTCACCATCCCCCGGGACAGAGAACGGAAAACTGTTTTTT.